This TCR beta chain was observed in a study of blood T cell repertoires in COVID-19. Study details: The samples span acute and convalescent COVID-19 from the United States, Italy and Spain. PBMCs, B-cell-depleted T cells, or T cells were the source of the cDNA or gDNA that made up the material.

Per the authors' pipeline: Reference gene primer amplification yielded estimated nucleated cell counts. Only in-frame clones appear in the TCRdb table, and some are missing; sequencing was by immunoSEQ multiplex PCR. V and J calls and clone size are as listed in that table; D and trimming were resolved from the DNA. The sample gives roughly 120,000 clones, about four fifths of which show up once; 2% to 2.5% is in the top ten. The germline V and J ends were trimmed by 0 bases and 0 bases, with 6 bases remaining between them. CDR1 and CDR2 (germline): SGHKS, YYEKEE (reference sequence). This CDR3 is 14 amino acids long.

The clonotype originates from a man in his sixties or seventies with acute or convalescent COVID-19. This rearrangement joins TRBV5-5 to TRBJ1-1, with D unresolved. Sample: peripheral blood. CDR3 region: CASSLVAVNTEAFF. The CDR3 DNA sequence: TGTGCCAGCAGCTTGGTGGCGGTGAACACTGAAGCTTTCTTT.